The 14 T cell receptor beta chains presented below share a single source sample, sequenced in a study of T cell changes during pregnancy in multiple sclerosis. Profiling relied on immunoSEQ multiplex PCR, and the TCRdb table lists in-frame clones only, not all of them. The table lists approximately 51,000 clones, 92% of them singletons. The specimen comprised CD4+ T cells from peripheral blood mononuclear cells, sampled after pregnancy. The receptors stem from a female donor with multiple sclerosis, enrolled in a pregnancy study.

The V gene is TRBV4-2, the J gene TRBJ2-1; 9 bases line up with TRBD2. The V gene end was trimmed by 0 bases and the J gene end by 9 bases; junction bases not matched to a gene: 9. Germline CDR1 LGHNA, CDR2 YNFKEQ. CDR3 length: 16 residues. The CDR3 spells CASSQDLSGRLGEQFF. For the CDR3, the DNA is TGTGCCAGCAGCCAAGATCTAAGCGGGAGGCTAGGTGAGCAGTTCTTC.

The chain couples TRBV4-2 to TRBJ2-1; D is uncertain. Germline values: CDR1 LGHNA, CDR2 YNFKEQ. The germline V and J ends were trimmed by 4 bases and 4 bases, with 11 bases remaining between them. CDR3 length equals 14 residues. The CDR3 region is CASSPRQEYNEQFF. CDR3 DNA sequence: TGTGCCAGCAGCCCTCGGCAGGAATACAATGAGCAGTTCTTC.

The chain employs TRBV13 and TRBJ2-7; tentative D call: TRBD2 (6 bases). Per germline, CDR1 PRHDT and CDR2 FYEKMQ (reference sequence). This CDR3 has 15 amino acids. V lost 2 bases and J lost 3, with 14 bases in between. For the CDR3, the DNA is TGTGCCAGCAGCTTAACGACGGGAGTCATCTACGAGCAGTACTTC. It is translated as CASSLTTGVIYEQYF.

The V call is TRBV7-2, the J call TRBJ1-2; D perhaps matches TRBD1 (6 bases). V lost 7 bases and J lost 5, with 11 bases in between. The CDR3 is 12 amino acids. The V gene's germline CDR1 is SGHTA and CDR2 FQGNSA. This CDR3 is CASTFQGYGYTF. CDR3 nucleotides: TGTGCCAGCACCTTCCAGGGGTATGGCTACACCTTC.

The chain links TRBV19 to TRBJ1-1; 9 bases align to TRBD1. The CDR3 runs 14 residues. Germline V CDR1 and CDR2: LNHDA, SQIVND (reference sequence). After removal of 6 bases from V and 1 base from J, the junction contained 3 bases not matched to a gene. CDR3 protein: CASRATGGNTEAFF. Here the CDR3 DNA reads TGTGCCAGTAGGGCGACAGGGGGGAACACTGAAGCTTTCTTT. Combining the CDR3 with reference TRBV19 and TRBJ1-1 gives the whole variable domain DGGITQSPKYLFRKEGQNVTLSCEQNLNHDAMYWYRQDPGQGLRLIYYSQIVNDFQKGDIAEGYSVSREKKESFPLTVTSAQKNPTAFYLCASRATGGNTEAFFGQGTRLTVV.

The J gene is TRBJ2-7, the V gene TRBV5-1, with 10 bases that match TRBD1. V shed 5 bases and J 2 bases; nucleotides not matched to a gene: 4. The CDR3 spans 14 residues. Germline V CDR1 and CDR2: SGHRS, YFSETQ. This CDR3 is CASSYGQGAYEQYF. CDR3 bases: TGCGCCAGCAGTTACGGACAGGGGGCCTACGAGCAGTACTTC.

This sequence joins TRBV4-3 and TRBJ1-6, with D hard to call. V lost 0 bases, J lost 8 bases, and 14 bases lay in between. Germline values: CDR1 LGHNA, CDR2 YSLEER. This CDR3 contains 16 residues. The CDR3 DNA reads TGCGCCAGCAGCCAAGAAGCGGGCAGACTTTATTCACCCCTCCACTTT. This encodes CASSQEAGRLYSPLHF.

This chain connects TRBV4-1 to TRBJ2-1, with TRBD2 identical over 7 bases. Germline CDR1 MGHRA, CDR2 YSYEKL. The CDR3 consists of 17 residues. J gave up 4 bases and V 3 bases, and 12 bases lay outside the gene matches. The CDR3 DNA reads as TGCGCCAGCAGCCAGAGCCTGGGGAGCGGGATTTACAATGAGCAGTTCTTC. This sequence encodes CASSQSLGSGIYNEQFF.

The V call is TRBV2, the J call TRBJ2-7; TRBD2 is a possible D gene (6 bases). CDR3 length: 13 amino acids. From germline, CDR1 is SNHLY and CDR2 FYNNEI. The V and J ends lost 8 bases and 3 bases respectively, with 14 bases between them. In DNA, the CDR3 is TGTGCCAGCGAGGGACTTCGAGGCTACGAGCAGTACTTC. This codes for CASEGLRGYEQYF.

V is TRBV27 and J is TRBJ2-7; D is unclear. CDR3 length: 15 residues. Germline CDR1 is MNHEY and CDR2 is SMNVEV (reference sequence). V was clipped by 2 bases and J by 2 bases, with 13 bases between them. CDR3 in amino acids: CASSLIGTAPYEQYF. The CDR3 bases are TGTGCCAGCAGTTTAATAGGTACAGCCCCCTACGAGCAGTACTTC.

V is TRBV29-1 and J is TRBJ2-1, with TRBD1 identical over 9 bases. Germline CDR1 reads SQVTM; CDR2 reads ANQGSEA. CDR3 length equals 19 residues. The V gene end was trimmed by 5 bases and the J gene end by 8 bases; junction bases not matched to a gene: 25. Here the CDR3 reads CSVRPGTGIGSVLSYEQFF. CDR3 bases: TGCAGCGTTCGTCCCGGGACAGGGATCGGCAGTGTCTTATCTTATGAGCAGTTCTTC.

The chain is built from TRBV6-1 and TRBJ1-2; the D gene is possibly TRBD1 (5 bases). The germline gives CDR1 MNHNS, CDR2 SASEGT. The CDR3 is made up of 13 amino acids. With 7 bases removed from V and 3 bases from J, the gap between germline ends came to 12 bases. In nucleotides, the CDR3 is TGTGCCAGCAACCGGGGGAGGGACTATGGCTACACCTTC. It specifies CASNRGRDYGYTF.

CDR3 DNA sequence: TGCGCCAGCAGCAACTATTTGGGAGTATCCAAAAACATTCAGTACTTC. Its protein is CASSNYLGVSKNIQYF. This chain links TRBV5-1 with TRBJ2-4, with D possibly being TRBD2 (5 bases). This CDR3 contains 16 residues. Germline V gene data show CDR1 as SGHRS and CDR2 as YFSETQ. The V end lost 4 bases, the J end lost 2 bases, and 16 bases lay between the germline ends.

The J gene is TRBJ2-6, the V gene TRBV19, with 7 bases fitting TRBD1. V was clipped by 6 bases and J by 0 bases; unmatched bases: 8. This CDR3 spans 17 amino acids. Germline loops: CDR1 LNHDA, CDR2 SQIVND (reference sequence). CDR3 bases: TGTGCCAGTAGCCAGGGGGTGCGACTCTCTGGGGCCAACGTCCTGACTTTC. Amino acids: CASSQGVRLSGANVLTF.